This paragraph covers one T cell receptor (beta chain) sequence. Its specificity is unknown. The library was built from 400 ng RNA with molecular barcoded adaptors for alpha/delta and beta/gamma chains. MiXCR, run by TCRdb on the reads, gives a single entry per CDR3 protein. The profile shows over 45,000 distinct CDR3 sequences, around 20% of them singletons. The data belong to a study of read filtering for tumor transcriptome and immune sequencing. Study context: RNA-seq yielded only roughly 75 to 1273 TCR reads, IR-seq about 3.5 to 11 million.

Study-wide findings and caveats: Single-read clonotypes: around 81% of IR-seq clonotypes (about 3.5% of reads), almost 75% of RNA-seq clonotypes (less than 50% of reads). The CD138-negative fraction was mixed bone marrow immune cells, not pure T cells.

Sequenced sample: a population of CD138-negative cells sorted from bone marrow. This TCR was recovered from a donor aged 40 or over with multiple myeloma.

CDR3 residues: CASSLDLGRNNYGYTF. In DNA, the CDR3 is TGTGCCAGCAGCTTAGACTTGGGGCGGAATAACTATGGCTACACCTTC. The rearrangement joins TRBV13 to TRBJ1-2; TRBD1 is a possible D gene (5 bases). Trimming took 1 base from V and 1 from J, leaving 13 bases between them. CDR1 is PRHDT and CDR2 is FYEKMQ in the germline V gene (reference sequence). This CDR3 spans 16 amino acids.